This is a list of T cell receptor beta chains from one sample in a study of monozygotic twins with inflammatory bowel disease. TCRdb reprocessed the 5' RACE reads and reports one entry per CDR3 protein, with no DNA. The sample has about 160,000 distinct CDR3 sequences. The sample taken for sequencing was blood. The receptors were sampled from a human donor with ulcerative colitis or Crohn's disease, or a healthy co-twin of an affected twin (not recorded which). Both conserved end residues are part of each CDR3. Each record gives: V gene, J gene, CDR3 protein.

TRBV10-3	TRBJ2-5	CATGPGTGNQETQYF
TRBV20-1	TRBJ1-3	CSARVDRGLIGNTIYF
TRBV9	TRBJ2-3	CASSPGLAQSTDTQYF
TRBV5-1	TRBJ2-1	CASSLWAGGLADYNEQFF
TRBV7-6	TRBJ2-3	CASSSLGSTDTQYF
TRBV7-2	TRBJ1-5	CASSSNRQGVNQPQHF
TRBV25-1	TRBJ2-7	CASSETWTGDYEQYF
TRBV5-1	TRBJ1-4	CASSFQPGGEKLFF
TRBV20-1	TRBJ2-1	CSAQGLAEYYNEQFF
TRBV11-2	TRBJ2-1	CASSLEGTSGRFYNEQFF
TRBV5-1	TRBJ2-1	CASSVSGTDSYNEQFF
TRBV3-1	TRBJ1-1	CASSKGGAQTEAFF
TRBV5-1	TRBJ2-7	CASSLNSPSYEQYF
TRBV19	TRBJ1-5	CASKARNSNQPQHF
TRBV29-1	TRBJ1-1	CSVSIGQVNTEAFF
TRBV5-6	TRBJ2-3	CASSLRPTDTQYF
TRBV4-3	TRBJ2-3	CASSQAVGIDTQYF
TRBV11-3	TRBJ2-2	CASSSFGQLGELFF
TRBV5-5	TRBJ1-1	CASSWRDSYTEAFF
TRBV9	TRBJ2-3	CASSWGGHDTDTQYF
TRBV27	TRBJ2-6	CASSFRPSSGANVLTF
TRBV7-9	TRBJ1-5	CASSRVQAGPINQPQHF
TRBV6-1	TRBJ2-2	CASSDVQGWTGELFF
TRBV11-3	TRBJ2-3	CASSRREGRSTDTQYF
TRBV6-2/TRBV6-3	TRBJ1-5	CASSLGQPNYNQPQHF
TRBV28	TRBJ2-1	CASSLTASGRTHEQFF
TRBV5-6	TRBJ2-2	CASSWETGAGELFF
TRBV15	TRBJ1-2	CATSSSGQGYGYTF
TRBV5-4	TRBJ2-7	CASRYWDRLNEQYF
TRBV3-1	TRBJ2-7	CASSQETGNEQYF
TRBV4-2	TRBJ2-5	CASSQDLTGWGEETQYF
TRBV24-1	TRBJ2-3	CATRPSRDTDTQYF
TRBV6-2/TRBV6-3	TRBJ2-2	CASSGLAGPITGELFF
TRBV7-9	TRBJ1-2	CASSGRGAEYGYTF
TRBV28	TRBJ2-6	CASRGRGGRLGAYVLTF
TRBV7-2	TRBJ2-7	CASSSRVAYEQYF
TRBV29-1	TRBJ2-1	CSVASGSSSYNEQFF
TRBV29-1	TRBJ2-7	CSVDGQGHEQYF
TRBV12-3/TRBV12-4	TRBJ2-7	CASTSPGYYEQYF